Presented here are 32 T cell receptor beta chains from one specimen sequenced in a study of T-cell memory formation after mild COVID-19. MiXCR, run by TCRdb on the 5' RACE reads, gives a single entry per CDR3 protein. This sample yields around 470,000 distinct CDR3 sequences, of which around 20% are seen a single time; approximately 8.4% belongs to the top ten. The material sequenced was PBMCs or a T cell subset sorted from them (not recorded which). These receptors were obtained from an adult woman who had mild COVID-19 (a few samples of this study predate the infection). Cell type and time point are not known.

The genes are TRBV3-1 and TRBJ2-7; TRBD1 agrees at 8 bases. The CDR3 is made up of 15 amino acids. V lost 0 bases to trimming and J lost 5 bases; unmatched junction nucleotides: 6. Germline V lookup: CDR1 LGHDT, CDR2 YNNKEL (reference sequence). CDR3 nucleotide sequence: TGTGCCAGCAGCCAAGAAATGGGACAGGTGAACGAGCAGTACTTC. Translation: CASSQEMGQVNEQYF.

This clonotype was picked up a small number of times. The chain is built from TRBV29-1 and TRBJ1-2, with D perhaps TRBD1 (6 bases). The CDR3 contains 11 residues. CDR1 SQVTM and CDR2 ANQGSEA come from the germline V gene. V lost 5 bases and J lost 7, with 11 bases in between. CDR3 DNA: TGCAGCGTTTCGGGGGCTTCTGGCTACACCTTC. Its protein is CSVSGASGYTF.

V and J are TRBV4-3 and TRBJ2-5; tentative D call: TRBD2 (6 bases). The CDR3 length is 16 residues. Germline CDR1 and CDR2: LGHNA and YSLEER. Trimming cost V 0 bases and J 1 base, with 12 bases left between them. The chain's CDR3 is CASSQDLLGLQETQYF. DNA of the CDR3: TGCGCCAGCAGCCAAGATCTGTTGGGACTCCAAGAGACCCAGTACTTC.

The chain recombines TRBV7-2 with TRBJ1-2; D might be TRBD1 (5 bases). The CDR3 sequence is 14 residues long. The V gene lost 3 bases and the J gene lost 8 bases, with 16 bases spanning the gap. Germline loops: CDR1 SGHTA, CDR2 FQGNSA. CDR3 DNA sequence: TGTGCCAGCAGCTTGGGGCAGGGTAGGGCCGGCTACACCTTC. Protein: CASSLGQGRAGYTF. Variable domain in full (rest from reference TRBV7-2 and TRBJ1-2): GAGVSQSPSNKVTEKGKDVELRCDPISGHTALYWYRQSLGQGLEFLIYFQGNSAPDKSGLPSDRFSAERTGGSVSTLTIQRTQQEDSAVYLCASSLGQGRAGYTFGSGTRLTVV.

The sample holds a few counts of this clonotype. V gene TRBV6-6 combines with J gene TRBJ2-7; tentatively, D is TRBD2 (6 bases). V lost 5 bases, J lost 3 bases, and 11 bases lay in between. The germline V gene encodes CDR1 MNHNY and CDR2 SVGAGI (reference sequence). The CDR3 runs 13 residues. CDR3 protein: CASSRTKFYEQYF. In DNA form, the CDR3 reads TGTGCCAGCAGTAGGACTAAATTCTACGAGCAGTACTTC.

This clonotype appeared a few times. The CDR3 loop reads CATSDSLAGIRDTQYF. CDR3 DNA: TGTGCCACCAGTGATAGTCTAGCGGGAATTAGAGATACGCAGTATTTT. The J gene is TRBJ2-3, the V gene TRBV24-1; 9 bases fit TRBD2. Losses at the gene ends were 3 bases for V and 5 bases for J; bases not matched to a gene: 8. Per germline, CDR1 KGHDR and CDR2 SFDVKD. The CDR3 sequence is 16 residues long.

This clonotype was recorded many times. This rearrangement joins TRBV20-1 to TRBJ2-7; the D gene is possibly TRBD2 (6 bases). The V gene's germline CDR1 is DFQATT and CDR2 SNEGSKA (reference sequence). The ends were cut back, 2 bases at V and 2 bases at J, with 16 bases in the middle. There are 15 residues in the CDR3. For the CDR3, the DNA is TGCAGTGCTAGATCTCTCCGGGACTTTGCCTACGAGCAGTACTTC. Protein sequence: CSARSLRDFAYEQYF.

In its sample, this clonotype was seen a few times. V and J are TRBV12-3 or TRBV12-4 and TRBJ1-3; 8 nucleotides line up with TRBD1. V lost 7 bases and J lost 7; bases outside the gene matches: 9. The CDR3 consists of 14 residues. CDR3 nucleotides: TGTGCCAGCACCACCGGACAGGGCTTGAACACCATATATTTT. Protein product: CASTTGQGLNTIYF.

CDR3 loop: CASRPYSDGNTIYF. The CDR3, as DNA: TGCGCCAGCAGGCCGTACTCGGATGGAAACACCATATATTTT. J is TRBJ1-3 and V is TRBV5-1; D not certain. The germline V gene has CDR1 SGHRS and CDR2 YFSETQ. V was pared by 5 bases and J by 3 bases, with 12 bases between. This CDR3 has 14 residues.

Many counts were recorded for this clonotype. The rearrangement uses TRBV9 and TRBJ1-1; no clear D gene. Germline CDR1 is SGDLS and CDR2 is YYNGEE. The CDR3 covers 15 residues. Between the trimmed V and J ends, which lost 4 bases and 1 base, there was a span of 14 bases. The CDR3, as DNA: TGTGCCAGCAGCCCCTATTCAACGCCGAACACTGAAGCTTTCTTT. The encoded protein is CASSPYSTPNTEAFF.

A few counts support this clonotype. Here the CDR3 DNA reads TGCGCCAGCAGCATGACAGGGATGAACACTGAAGCTTTCTTT. Its translation: CASSMTGMNTEAFF. The rearrangement uses TRBV5-1 and TRBJ1-1; 7 bases map to TRBD1. V shed 4 bases and J 0 bases; nucleotides not matched to a gene: 3. CDR3 length: 14 amino acids. CDR1 SGHRS and CDR2 YFSETQ come from the germline V gene.

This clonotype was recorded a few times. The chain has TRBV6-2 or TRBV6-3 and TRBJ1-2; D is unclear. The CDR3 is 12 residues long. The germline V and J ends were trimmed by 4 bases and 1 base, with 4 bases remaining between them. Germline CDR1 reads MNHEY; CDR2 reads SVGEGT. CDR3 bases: TGTGCCAGCAGTTTTGGTAACTATGGCTACACCTTC. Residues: CASSFGNYGYTF.

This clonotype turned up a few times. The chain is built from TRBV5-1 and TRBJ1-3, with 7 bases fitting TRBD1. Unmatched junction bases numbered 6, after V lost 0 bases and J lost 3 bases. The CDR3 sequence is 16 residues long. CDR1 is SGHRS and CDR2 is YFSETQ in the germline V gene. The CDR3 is CASSLENRGSGNTIYF. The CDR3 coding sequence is TGCGCCAGCAGCTTGGAAAACAGGGGTAGTGGAAACACCATATATTTT.

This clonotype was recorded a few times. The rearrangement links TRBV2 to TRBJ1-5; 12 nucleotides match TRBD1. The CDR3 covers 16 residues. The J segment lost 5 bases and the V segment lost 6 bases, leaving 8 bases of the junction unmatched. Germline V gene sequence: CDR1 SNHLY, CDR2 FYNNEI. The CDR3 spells CASRAGTGGSYQPQHF. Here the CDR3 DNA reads TGTGCCAGCAGAGCCGGGACAGGGGGCAGCTATCAGCCCCAGCATTTT. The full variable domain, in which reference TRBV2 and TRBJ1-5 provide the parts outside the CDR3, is EPEVTQTPSHQVTQMGQEVILRCVPISNHLYFYWYRQILGQKVEFLVSFYNNEISEKSEIFDDQFSVERPDGSNFTLKIRSTKLEDSAMYFCASRAGTGGSYQPQHFGDGTRLSIL.

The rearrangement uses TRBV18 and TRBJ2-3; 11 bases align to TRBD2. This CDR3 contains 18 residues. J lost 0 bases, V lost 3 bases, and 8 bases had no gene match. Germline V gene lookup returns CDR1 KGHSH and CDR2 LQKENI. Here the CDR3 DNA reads TGTGCCAGCTCACCCGCTTTGGGACTAGCGGCTAGCACAGATACGCAGTATTTT. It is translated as CASSPALGLAASTDTQYF.

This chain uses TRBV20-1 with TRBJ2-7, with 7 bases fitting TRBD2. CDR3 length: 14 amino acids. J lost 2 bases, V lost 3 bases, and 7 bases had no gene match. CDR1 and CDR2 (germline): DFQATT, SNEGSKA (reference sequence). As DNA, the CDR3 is TGCAGTGCTAGGTTGTCTAGCGGTGCCTACGAGCAGTACTTC. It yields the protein CSARLSSGAYEQYF.

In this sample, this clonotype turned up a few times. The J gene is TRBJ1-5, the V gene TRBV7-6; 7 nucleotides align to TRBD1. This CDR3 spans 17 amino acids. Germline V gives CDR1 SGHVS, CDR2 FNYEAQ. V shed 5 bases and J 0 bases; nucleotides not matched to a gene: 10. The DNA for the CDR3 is TGTGCCAGCAGCCCCTGGGACAGCTCCTTTAGCAATCAGCCCCAGCATTTT. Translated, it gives CASSPWDSSFSNQPQHF. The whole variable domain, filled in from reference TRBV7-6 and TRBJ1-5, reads GAGVSQSPRYKVTKRGQDVALRCDPISGHVSLYWYRQALGQGPEFLTYFNYEAQQDKSGLPNDRFSAERPEGSISTLTIQRTEQRDSAMYRCASSPWDSSFSNQPQHFGDGTRLSIL.

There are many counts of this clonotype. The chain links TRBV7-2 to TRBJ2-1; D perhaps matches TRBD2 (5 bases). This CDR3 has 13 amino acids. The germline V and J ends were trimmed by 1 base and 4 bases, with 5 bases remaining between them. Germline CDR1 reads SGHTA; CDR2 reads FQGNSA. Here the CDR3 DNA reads TGTGCCAGCAGCTTAGTAGCGTACAATGAGCAGTTCTTC. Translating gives CASSLVAYNEQFF.

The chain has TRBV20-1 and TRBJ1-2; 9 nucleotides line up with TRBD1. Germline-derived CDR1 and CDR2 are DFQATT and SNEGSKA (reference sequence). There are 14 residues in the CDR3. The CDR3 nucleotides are TGCAGGCCGGGACAGGGAGTTACTGGCTATGGCTACACCTTC. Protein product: CRPGQGVTGYGYTF.

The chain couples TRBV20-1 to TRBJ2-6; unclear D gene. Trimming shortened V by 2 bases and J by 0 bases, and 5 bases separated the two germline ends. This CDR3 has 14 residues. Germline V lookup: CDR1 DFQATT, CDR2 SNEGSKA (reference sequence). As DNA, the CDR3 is TGCAGTGCTAGAAGGCACTCTGGGGCCAACGTCCTGACTTTC. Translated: CSARRHSGANVLTF.

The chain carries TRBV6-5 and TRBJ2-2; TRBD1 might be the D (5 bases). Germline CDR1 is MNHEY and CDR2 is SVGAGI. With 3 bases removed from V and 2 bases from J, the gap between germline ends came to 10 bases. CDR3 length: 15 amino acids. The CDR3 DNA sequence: TGTGCCAGCAGTTATGGGGCCAGAAACACCGGGGAGCTGTTTTTT. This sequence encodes CASSYGARNTGELFF.

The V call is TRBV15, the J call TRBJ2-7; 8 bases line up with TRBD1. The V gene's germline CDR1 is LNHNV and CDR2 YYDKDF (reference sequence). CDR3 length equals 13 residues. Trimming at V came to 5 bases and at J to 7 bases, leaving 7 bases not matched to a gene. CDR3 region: CATSENRQGEQYF. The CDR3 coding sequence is TGTGCCACCAGCGAAAACAGACAGGGGGAGCAGTACTTC.

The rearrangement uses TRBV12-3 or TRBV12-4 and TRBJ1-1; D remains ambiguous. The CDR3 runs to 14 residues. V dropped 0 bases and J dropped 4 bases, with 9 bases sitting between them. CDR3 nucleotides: TGTGCCAGCAGTTTAGCGAGGAGGTTCACTGAAGCTTTCTTT. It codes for CASSLARRFTEAFF.

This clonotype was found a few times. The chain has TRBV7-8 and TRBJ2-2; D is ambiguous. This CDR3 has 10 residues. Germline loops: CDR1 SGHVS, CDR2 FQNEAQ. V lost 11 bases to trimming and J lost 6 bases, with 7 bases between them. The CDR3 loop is CAVGSGELFF. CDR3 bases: TGTGCCGTGGGGTCCGGGGAGCTGTTTTTT.

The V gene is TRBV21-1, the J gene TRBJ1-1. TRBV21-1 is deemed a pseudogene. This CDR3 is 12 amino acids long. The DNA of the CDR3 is TGTGCCAGCAGCGCCCGCCGCATAGAAGCTTTCTTT. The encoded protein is CASSARRIEAFF.

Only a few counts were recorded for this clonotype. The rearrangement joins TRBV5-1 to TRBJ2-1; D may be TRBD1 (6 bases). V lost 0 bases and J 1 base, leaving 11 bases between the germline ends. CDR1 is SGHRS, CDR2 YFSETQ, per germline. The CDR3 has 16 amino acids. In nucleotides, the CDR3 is TGCGCCAGCAGCTTGGGGCAGGGGACGTCCTACAATGAGCAGTTCTTC. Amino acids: CASSLGQGTSYNEQFF.

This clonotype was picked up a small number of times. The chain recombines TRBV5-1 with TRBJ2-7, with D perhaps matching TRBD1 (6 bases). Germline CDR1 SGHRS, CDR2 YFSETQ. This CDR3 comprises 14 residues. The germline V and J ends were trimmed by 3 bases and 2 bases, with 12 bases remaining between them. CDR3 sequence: CASSSAQGTYEQYF. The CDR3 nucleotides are TGCGCCAGCAGCTCAGCACAGGGAACCTACGAGCAGTACTTC.

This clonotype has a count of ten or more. This CDR3 reads CASSQAGTSGTPRNYEQYF. The DNA of the CDR3 is TGTGCCAGCAGTCAGGCCGGGACTAGCGGAACCCCGAGAAACTACGAGCAGTACTTC. The V and J genes are TRBV28 and TRBJ2-7; TRBD2 matches 11 bases. The CDR3 has 19 amino acids. Germline V gene data show CDR1 as MDHEN and CDR2 as SYDVKM. The trim removed 5 bases at V and 3 bases at J, leaving 18 bases unmatched.

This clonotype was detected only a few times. CDR3 DNA: TGTGCCAGCAGCCCCCGGACGTCTAGTAGGTCCGGGGAGCTGTTTTTT. Its translation: CASSPRTSSRSGELFF. The chain recombines TRBV3-1 with TRBJ2-2, with no clear D. V shed 4 bases and J shed 6 bases, with 18 bases lying between them. Germline values: CDR1 LGHDT, CDR2 YNNKEL (reference sequence). This CDR3 spans 16 amino acids.

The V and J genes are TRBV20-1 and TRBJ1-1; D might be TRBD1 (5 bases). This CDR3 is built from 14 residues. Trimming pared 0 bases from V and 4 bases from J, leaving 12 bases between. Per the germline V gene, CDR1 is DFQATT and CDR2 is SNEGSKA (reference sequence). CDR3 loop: CSARDIRGPTEAFF. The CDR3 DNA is TGCAGTGCTAGAGATATCCGGGGCCCCACTGAAGCTTTCTTT.

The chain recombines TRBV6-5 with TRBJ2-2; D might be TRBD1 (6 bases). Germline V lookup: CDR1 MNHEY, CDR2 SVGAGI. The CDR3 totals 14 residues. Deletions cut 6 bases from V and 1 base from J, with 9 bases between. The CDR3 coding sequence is TGTGCCAGCAGCGAGACAGGGAACACCGGGGAGCTGTTTTTT. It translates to CASSETGNTGELFF.

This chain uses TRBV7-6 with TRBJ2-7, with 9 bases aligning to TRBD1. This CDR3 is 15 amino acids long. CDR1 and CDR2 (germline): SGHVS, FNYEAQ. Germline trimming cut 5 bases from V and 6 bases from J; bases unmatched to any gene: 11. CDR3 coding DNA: TGTGCCAGCAGCCCAGGGGCTGGGACAGGGTCCGAGCAGTACTTC. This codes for CASSPGAGTGSEQYF.